This entry is about one TCR beta chain. The antigen is unknown. The CDR3 is 14 residues long. With 5 bases clipped from V and 6 bases from J, the junction kept 7 bases outside the gene matches. CDR1 and CDR2 (germline): SGDLS, YYNGEE. These data originate in a study of T cells in Graves' hyperthyroidism and ophthalmopathy. TCR beta CDR3 regions were amplified from RNA transcripts. When the TCR CDR3 underwent first-round RT-PCR, the HTBI primer set was used. Each CDR3 protein gets one entry after TCRdb re-called the multiplex PCR reads with MiXCR. The sample lists 500,000 to 600,000 distinct CDR3 sequences, 40% to 50% seen once, with about two fifths in the top ten. General study points: Blood samples included most of the expanded thyroid clonotypes exceeding 0.001. Before onset, by a median of 6.5 months, the model predicted ophthalmopathy.

Uncontrolled infection, other autoimmune disease, pregnancy or lactation barred patients from enrollment. The chain carries TRBV9 and TRBJ2-7, with 11 bases fitting TRBD1. The specimen was peripheral blood or thyroid tissue (not recorded which). The source of this sequence is an adult woman with Graves' disease, either hyperthyroidism or ophthalmopathy (not recorded which). The CDR3, as DNA: TGTGCCAGCAGTCCGGGGACAGGGGGGAGCGAGCAGTACTTC. Amino acid sequence: CASSPGTGGSEQYF.